One sample yielded the 4 T cell receptor beta chains listed below, sequenced in a study of blood T cell repertoires in COVID-19. TCRdb's table, derived via immunoSEQ multiplex PCR, lists solely in-frame clones and lacks some. This table holds 160,000 or so clones, around 84% found once. The sequencing input was PBMCs or T cells enriched from blood (not recorded which). All receptors come from a woman between 50 and 59 years old who had recovered from COVID-19.

This chain links TRBV5-1 with TRBJ2-2; TRBD2 agrees at 9 bases. In germline, CDR1 is SGHRS, CDR2 YFSETQ. The junction had 1 base not matched to a gene; V was cut back by 4 bases and J by 0 bases. The CDR3 is 15 residues long. The CDR3 coding sequence is TGCGCCAGCAGCAGCGGGGGGCCGAACACCGGGGAGCTGTTTTTT. Translating gives CASSSGGPNTGELFF.

The chain has TRBV6-5 and TRBJ2-7; D is uncertain. The CDR3 contains 14 residues. Germline V gene data show CDR1 as MNHEY and CDR2 as SVGAGI. Trimming took off 7 bases at V and 2 bases at J, with 15 bases between the two ends. CDR3 coding DNA: TGTGCCAGCACGGCGGCGTCTTTCGCCTACGAGCAGTACTTC. Its protein is CASTAASFAYEQYF.

The V call is TRBV6-6, the J call TRBJ2-7; D may be TRBD2 (7 bases). Trimming cost V 8 bases and J 4 bases, with 12 bases left between them. The CDR3 length is 12 residues. Germline CDR1 MNHNY, CDR2 SVGAGI (reference sequence). The CDR3 region is CASGGARYEQYF. For the CDR3, the DNA is TGTGCCAGCGGGGGGGCGAGGTACGAGCAGTACTTC.

The V gene is TRBV19, the J gene TRBJ2-2, with a possible D match to TRBD2 (5 bases). Trimming took off 3 bases at V and 1 base at J, with 12 bases between the two ends. Germline V gene sequence: CDR1 LNHDA, CDR2 SQIVND (reference sequence). This CDR3 is 16 amino acids long. The CDR3 is CASSIRELGNTGELFF. The CDR3 DNA follows: TGTGCCAGTAGTATCCGGGAACTAGGGAACACCGGGGAGCTGTTTTTT.